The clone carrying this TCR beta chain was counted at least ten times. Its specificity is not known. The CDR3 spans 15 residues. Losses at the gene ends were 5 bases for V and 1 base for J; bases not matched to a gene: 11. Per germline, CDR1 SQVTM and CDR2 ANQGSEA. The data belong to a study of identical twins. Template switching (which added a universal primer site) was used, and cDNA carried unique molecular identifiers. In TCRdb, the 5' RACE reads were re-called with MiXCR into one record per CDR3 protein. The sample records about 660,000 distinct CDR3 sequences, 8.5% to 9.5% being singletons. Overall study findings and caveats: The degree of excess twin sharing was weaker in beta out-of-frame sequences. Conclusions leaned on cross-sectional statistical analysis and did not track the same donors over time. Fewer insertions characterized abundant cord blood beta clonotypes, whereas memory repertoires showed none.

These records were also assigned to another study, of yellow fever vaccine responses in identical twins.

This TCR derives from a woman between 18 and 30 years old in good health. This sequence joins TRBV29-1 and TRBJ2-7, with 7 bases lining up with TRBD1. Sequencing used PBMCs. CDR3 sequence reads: CSVSNQGDQSYEQYF. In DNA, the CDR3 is TGCAGCGTTTCCAATCAGGGGGATCAATCCTACGAGCAGTACTTC.